This T cell receptor (beta chain) was sequenced in a study of T cell clonotyping in hematopoietic cell transplantation. Background on the study: Pretransplant recipient samples were taken after cytoreduction. Whole-study findings and limits: Higher Inverse Simpson Index values in graft donor and pretransplant recipient predicted broader posttransplant TCR diversity. Pathologically expanded recipient clonotypes increased progressively from day 30 to day 180 as diversity fell.

Data came from immunoSEQ multiplex PCR; TCRdb stores just in-frame clones and leaves some out. The sample includes tens of thousands of clones, 85% to 95% of them seen just once. Trimming removed 4 bases from V and 2 bases from J, with 6 bases in between. Per the germline V gene, CDR1 is MGHDK and CDR2 is SYGVNS. CDR3 length equals 12 residues. As to time point: recipient sample about 28 days before transplant, after cytoreduction. Recipients were bled about 28 days pretransplant and at posttransplant days 30, 100, 180. As for this clone: No antigen is known for it.

The sequence came from a man aged 40-55 years with chronic myeloid leukemia. Some clones in this sample may be carry-over from other donors' samples. V and J are TRBV25-1 and TRBJ2-7; D uncertain. This material consisted of peripheral blood mononuclear cells, taken before stem cell transplant. The DNA of the CDR3 is TGTGCCAGCAGTGCGACCGCCTACGAGCAGTACTTC. Its protein is CASSATAYEQYF.